The entry below gives a single TCR beta chain sequence along with its context. The antigen is not known. The donors, healthy adults who were HIV-negative, had experienced no recent acute infections or vaccinations. Investigators spread the genomic DNA of each subset evenly over several immunoSEQ plates. Here immunoSEQ multiplex PCR was the method, and the copy in TCRdb shows in-frame clones only, minus some. Here the sample spans more than 550,000 clones, around 91% being singletons. The CDR3 loop spans 17 amino acids. Per the germline V gene, CDR1 is SGDLS and CDR2 is YYNGEE. Trimming left V 3 bases short and J 0 bases short, with 16 bases between. This entry belongs to a study of shared clonotypes between healthy human individuals. Whole-study results and caveats: It was observed that 5% to 6.5% of naive CD4 clonotypes were shared across several donors. Some clonotypes were shared by all four sorted-subset donors, while others were not shared. The non-shared ones had lower generation probabilities than the shared ones.

V gene TRBV9 combines with J gene TRBJ2-1; D is perhaps TRBD2 (5 bases). Sequenced sample: memory CD8+ T cells from PBMCs. Subset described: CD45RO+ cells pooled with CCR7-negative TemRA cells. This clonotype originated in a young man in good health. Some clones in this sample may be carry-over from other donors' samples. The CDR3 bases are TGTGCCAGCAGCGCCCCGCTCTCGGGGTCCTCCTACAATGAGCAGTTCTTC. Translated, it gives CASSAPLSGSSYNEQFF.